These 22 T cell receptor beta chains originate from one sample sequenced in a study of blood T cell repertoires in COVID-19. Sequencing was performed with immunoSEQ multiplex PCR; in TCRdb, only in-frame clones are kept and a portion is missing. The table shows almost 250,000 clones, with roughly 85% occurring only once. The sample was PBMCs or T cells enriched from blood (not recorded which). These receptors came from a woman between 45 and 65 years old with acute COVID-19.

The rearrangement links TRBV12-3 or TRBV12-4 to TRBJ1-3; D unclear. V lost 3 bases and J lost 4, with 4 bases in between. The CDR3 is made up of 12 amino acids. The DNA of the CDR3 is TGTGCCAGCAGTTTCTCGGGAAACACCATATATTTT. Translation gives CASSFSGNTIYF.

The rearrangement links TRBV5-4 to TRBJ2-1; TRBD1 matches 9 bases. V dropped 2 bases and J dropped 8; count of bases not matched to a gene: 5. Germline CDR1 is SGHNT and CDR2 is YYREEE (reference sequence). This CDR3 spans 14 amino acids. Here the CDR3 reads CASSLGQGRDEQFF. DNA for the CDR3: TGTGCCAGCAGCTTAGGACAGGGGAGGGATGAGCAGTTCTTC. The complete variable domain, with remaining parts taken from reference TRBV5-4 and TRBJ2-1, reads ETGVTQSPTHLIKTRGQQVTLRCSSQSGHNTVSWYQQALGQGPQFIFQYYREEENGRGNFPPRFSGLQFPNYSSELNVNALELDDSALYLCASSLGQGRDEQFFGPGTRLTVL.

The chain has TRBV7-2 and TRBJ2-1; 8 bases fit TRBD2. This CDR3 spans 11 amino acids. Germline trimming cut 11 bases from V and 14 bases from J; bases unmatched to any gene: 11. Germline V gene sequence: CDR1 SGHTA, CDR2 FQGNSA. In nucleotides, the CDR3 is TGTGCCGCCGGGGGGGGGATACGGAAGTTCTTC. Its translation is CAAGGGIRKFF.

CDR3 sequence: CASSLGGGALGNTIYF. For the CDR3, the DNA is TGTGCCAGCAGCCTGGGAGGGGGCGCCCTCGGAAACACCATATATTTT. The V and J genes are TRBV5-4 and TRBJ1-3; 7 bases align to TRBD1. Germline CDR1 reads SGHNT; CDR2 reads YYREEE (reference sequence). J gave up 4 bases and V 4 bases, and 11 bases lay outside the gene matches. This CDR3 has 16 amino acids.

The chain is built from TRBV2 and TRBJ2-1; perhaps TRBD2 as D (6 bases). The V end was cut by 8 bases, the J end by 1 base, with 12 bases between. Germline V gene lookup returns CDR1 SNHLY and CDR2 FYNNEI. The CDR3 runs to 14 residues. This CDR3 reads CASVRDLSYNEQFF. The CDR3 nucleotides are TGTGCCAGCGTAAGGGACTTATCCTACAATGAGCAGTTCTTC.

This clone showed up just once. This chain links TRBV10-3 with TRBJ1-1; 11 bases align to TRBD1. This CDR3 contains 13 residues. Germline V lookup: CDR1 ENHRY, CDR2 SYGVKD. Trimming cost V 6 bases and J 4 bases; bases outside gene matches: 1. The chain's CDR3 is CAIRGQGGTEAFF. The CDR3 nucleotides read TGTGCCATCAGGGGACAGGGGGGCACTGAAGCTTTCTTT.

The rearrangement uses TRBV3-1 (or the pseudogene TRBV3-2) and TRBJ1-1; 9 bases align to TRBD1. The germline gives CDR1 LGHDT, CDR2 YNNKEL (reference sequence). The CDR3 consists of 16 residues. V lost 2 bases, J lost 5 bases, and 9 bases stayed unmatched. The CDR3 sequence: CASSQYRGLVGTEAFF. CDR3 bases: TGTGCCAGCAGCCAATACAGGGGGCTCGTGGGAACTGAAGCTTTCTTT.

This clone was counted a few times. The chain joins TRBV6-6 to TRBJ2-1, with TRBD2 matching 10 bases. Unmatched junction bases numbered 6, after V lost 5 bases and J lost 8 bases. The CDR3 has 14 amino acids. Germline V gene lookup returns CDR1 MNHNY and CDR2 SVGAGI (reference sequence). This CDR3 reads CASSPSGGVYEQFF. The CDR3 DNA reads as TGTGCCAGCAGTCCCAGCGGGGGGGTCTATGAGCAGTTCTTC.

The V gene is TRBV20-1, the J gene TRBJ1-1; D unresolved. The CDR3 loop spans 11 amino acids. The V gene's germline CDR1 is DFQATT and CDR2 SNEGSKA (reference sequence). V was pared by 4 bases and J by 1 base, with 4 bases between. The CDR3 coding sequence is TGCAGTGCTATCAGGAACACTGAAGCTTTCTTT. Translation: CSAIRNTEAFF.

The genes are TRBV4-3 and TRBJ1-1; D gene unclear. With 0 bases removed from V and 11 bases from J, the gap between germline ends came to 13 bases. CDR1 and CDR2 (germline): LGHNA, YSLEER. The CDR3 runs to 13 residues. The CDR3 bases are TGCGCCAGCAGCCAAGATTCGTGGTCTGGCGCTTTCTTT. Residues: CASSQDSWSGAFF.

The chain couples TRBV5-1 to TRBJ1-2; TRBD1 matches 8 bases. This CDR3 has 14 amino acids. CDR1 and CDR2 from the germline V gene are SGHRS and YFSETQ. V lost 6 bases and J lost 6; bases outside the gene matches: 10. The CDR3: CASNLVQGGDGYTF. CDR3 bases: TGCGCCAGCAACCTTGTACAGGGGGGAGATGGCTACACCTTC.

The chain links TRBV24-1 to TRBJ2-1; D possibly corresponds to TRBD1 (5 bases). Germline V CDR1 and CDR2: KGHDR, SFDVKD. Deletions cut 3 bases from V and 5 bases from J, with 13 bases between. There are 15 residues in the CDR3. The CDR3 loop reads CATSDNRGQDNEQFF. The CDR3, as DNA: TGTGCCACCAGTGATAATAGGGGCCAAGACAATGAGCAGTTCTTC.

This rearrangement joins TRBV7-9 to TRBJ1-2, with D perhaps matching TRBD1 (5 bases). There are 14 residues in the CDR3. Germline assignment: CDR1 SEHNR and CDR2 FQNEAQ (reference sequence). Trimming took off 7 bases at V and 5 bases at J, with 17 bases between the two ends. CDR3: CASTRAQAPYGYTF. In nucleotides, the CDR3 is TGTGCCAGCACCCGGGCACAGGCGCCTTATGGCTACACCTTC.

CDR3 bases: TGTGCCAGCAGTATTGACAGAAACAATCAGCCCCAGCATTTT. Amino acid sequence: CASSIDRNNQPQHF. This sequence joins TRBV2 and TRBJ1-5, with D perhaps TRBD1 (5 bases). CDR3 length: 14 amino acids. Germline V gene sequence: CDR1 SNHLY, CDR2 FYNNEI. Trimming left V 5 bases short and J 3 bases short, with 11 bases between.

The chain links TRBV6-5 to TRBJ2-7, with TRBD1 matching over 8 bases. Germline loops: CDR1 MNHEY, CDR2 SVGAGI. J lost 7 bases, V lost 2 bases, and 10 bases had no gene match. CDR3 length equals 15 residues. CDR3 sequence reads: CASSYRDRREVEQYF. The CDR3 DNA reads TGTGCCAGCAGTTACAGGGACAGGAGGGAAGTGGAGCAGTACTTC.

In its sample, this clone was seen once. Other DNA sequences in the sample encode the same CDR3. The CDR3 spells CASSPTFTDTQYF. CDR3 coding DNA: TGTGCCAGCAGCCCGACTTTCACAGATACGCAGTATTTT. This chain connects TRBV7-9 to TRBJ2-3; D unclear. Between the trimmed V and J ends, which lost 5 bases and 2 bases, there was a span of 8 bases. The CDR3 contains 13 residues. Per germline, CDR1 SEHNR and CDR2 FQNEAQ (reference sequence).

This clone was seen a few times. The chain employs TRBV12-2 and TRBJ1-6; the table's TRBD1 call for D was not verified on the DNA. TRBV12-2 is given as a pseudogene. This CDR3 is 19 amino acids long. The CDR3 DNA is TGTGCAAGTCGATATTATCCCCCCCCCACCAGGGTTGAGTATTCACCCCTCCACTTT. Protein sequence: CASRYYPPPTRVEYSPLHF.

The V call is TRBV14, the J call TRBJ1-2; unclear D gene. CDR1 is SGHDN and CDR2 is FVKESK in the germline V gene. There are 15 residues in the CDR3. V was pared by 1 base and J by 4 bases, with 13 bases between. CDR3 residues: CASSQVESGIYGYTF. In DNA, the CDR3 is TGTGCCAGCAGCCAAGTAGAATCAGGAATCTATGGCTACACCTTC.

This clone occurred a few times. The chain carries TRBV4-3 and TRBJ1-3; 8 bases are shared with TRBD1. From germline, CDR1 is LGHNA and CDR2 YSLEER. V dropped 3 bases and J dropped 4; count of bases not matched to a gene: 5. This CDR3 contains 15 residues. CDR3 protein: CASSQSDRGGNTIYF. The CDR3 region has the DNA TGCGCCAGCAGCCAGAGCGACAGGGGCGGAAACACCATATATTTT.

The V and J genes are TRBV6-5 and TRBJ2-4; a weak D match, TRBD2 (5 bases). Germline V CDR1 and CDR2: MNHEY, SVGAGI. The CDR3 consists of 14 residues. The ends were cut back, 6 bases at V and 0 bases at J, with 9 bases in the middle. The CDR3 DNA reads TGTGCCAGCAGGGCAGGACTAGCCAAAAACATTCAGTACTTC. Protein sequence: CASRAGLAKNIQYF.

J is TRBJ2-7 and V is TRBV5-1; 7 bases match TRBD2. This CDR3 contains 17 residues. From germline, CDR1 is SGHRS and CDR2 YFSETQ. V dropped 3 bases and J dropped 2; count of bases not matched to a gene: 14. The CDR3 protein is CASSWGGISDLTYEQYF. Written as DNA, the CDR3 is TGCGCCAGCAGCTGGGGAGGGATATCCGATTTAACCTACGAGCAGTACTTC.

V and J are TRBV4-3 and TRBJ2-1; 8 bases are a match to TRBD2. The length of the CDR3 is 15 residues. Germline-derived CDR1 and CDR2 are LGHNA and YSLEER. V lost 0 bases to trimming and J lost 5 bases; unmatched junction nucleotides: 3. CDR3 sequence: CASSQEGTSNNEQFF. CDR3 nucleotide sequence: TGCGCCAGCAGCCAAGAAGGGACTAGTAACAATGAGCAGTTCTTC.